This T cell receptor (beta chain) originates from a study of blood T cells in healthy people across ages. Study-wide results and limits: Older age went with lower TCR beta diversity per million T cells, in a roughly linear way.

It was with a sample-barcoded 5' primer and a J-beta primer mix that a second PCR of roughly 7 to 12 cycles was run. TCRdb used MiXCR to reprocess the 5' RACE reads, holding one entry per CDR3 protein. The sample has 800,000 to 950,000 distinct CDR3 sequences; roughly 43% are singletons. About this clonotype: No antigen is known for it.

The CDR3 consists of 16 residues. J gave up 5 bases and V 6 bases, and 12 bases lay outside the gene matches. CDR1 is MNHNS, CDR2 SASEGT, per germline. The V call is TRBV6-1, the J call TRBJ2-1, with 8 bases fitting TRBD2. The sequence was collected from a man aged 25-45 years in good health. The sequencing sample was made of blood. DNA for the CDR3: TGTGCCAGCAGGGCCCTTAAAGCGGGGGCAGACAATGAGCAGTTCTTC. It yields the protein CASRALKAGADNEQFF.